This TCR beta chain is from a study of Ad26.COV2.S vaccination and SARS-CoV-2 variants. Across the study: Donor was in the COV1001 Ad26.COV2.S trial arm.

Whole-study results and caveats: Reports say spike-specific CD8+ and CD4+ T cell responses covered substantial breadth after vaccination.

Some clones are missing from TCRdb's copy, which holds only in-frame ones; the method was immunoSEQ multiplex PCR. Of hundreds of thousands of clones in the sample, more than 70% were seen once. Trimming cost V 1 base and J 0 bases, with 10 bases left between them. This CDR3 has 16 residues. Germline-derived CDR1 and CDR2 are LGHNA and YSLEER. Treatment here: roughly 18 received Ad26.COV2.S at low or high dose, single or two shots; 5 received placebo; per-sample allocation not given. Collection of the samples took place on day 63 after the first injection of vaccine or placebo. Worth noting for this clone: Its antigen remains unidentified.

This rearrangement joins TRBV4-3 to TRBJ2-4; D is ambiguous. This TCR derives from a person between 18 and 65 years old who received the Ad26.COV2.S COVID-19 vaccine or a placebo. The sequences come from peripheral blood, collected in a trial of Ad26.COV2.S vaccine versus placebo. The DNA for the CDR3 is TGCGCCAGCAGCCAAGGAGGTGGGCTAGCCAAAAACATTCAGTACTTC. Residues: CASSQGGGLAKNIQYF.